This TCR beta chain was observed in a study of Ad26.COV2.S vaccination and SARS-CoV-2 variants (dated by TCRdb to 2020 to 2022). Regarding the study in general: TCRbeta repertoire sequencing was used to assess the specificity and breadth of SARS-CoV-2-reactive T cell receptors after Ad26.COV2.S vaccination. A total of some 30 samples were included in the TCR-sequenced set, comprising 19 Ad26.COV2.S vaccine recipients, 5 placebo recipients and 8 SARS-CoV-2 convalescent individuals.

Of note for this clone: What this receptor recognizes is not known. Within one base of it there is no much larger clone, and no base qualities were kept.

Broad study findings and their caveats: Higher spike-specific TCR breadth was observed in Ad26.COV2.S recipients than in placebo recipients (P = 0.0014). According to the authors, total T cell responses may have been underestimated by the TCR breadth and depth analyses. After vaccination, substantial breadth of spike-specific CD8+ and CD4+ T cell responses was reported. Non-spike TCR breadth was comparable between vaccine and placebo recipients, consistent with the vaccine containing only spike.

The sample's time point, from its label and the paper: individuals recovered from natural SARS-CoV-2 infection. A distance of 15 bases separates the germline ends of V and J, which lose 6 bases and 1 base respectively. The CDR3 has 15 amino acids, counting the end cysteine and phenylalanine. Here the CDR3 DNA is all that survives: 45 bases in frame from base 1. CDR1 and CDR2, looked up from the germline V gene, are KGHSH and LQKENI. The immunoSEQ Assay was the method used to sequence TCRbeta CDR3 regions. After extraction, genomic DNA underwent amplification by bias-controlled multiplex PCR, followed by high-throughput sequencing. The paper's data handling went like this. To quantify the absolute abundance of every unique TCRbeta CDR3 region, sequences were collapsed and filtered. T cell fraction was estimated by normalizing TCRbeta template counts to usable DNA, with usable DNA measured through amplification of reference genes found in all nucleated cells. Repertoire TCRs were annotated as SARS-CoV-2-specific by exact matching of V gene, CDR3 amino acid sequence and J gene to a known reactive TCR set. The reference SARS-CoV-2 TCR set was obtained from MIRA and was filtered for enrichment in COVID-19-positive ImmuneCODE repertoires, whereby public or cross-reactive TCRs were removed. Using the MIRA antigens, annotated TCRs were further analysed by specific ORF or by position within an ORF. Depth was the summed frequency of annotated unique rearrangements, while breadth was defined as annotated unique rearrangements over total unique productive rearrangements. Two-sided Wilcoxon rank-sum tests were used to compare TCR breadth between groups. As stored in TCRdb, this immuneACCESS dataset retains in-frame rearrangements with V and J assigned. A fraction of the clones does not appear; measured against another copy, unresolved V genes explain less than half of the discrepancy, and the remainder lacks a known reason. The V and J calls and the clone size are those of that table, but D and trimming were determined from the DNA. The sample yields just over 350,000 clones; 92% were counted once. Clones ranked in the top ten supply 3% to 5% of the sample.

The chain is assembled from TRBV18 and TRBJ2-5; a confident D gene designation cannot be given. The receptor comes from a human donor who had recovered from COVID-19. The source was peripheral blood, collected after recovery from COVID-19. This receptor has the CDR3 CASSLHQGPQETQYF. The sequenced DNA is TGTGCCAGCTCCCTTCATCAAGGACCCCAAGAGACCCAGTACTTC.